This T cell receptor beta chain was identified during a study of T cell repertoires in cytomegalovirus infection. Overall study context: Matching HLA type, along with CMV infection, was indicated by public TCR beta signatures. Whole-study results and caveats: The ex vivo response was dominated by HLA-C-restricted CMV-specific TCR beta clonotypes.

In germline, CDR1 is MNHEY, CDR2 SMNVEV (reference sequence). V shed 4 bases and J shed 8 bases, with 9 bases lying between them. The CDR3 runs 12 residues. Remarks on this clonotype: Its antigen is undetermined.

From the reads, TCRdb called clonotypes with MiXCR, one entry per CDR3 protein. The table records about 270,000 distinct CDR3 sequences, less than 25% of them present only once. The sequence came from a human donor in good health (CMV status not recorded). Some clones in this sample may be carry-over from other donors' samples. The chain carries TRBV27 and TRBJ2-1; D is unclear. Sequences were derived from cultured PBMCs, sampled from culture after CMV antigen stimulation. Here the CDR3 reads CASSSFADEQFF. The CDR3 DNA reads as TGTGCCAGCAGTTCCTTCGCGGATGAGCAGTTCTTC.